This TCR beta chain was identified in a study of T cell changes during pregnancy in multiple sclerosis. The repertoire was sequenced with immunoSEQ multiplex PCR; TCRdb's copy has only in-frame clones and lacks some. Of tens of thousands of clones in the sample, around 93% are singletons; the top ten hold about 0.9%. This clone occurred once. V dropped 2 bases and J dropped 5; count of bases not matched to a gene: 11. CDR1 and CDR2 from the germline V gene are MNHNY and SVGAGI (reference sequence). This CDR3 is 16 amino acids long. The TCR comes from a female donor with multiple sclerosis, enrolled in a pregnancy study. The chain has TRBV6-6 and TRBJ2-5; 7 nucleotides align to TRBD2. The specimen was peripheral blood, collected in the first trimester of pregnancy. The CDR3 DNA follows: TGTGCCAGCAGTTACGCCCAAGGGATCGGGGGGGAGACCCAGTACTTC. It translates to CASSYAQGIGGETQYF.